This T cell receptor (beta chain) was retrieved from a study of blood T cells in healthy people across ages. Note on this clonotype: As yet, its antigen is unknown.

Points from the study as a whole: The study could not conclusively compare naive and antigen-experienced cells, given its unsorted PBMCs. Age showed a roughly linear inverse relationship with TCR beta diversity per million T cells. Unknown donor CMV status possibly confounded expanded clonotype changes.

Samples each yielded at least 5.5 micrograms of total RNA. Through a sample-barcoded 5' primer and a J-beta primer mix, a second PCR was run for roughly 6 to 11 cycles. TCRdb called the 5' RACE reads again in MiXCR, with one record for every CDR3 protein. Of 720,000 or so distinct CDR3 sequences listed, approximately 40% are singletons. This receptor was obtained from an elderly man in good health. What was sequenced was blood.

DNA for the CDR3: TGTGCCAGCAGCCGCAACACGGCTCGGGGGCGCGGGTATGGCTACACCTTC. It codes for CASSRNTARGRGYGYTF. This rearrangement joins TRBV27 to TRBJ1-2; weak D call: TRBD1 (6 bases). CDR3 size: 17 residues. V was clipped by 6 bases and J by 5 bases, with 25 bases between them. The germline V gene has CDR1 MNHEY and CDR2 SMNVEV (reference sequence).